This entry lists 30 T cell receptor beta chains sequenced from one sample in a study of blood T cell repertoires in COVID-19 (dated by TCRdb to the early 2020s). Libraries were constructed by the immunoSEQ multiplex PCR assay. Held by TCRdb, this immuneACCESS table contains in-frame sequences only and omits some clones. Under half of the omission traces to an unresolved V gene where checked; the cause of the rest is unknown. This sample has approximately 100,000 clones in its table, and approximately 90% of those were observed once. Jointly, the top ten make up around 0.94% of the sample. The sample taken for sequencing was peripheral blood. These receptors all stem from a man aged 55 to 70 with acute or convalescent COVID-19.

The CDR3, as DNA: TGTGCCTGGATCTCAGGCCAGGAAGCTTTCTTT. Translated, it gives CAWISGQEAFF. The chain recombines TRBV30 with TRBJ1-1, with D unclear. The germline gives CDR1 GTSNPN, CDR2 SVGIG (reference sequence). V was trimmed by 4 bases and J by 8 bases, leaving 11 bases between them. The CDR3 extends over 11 amino acids.

The gene calls are TRBV2 and TRBJ2-1; the D is unclear. Trimming took off 1 base at V and 1 base at J, with 8 bases between the two ends. Germline V gene data show CDR1 as SNHLY and CDR2 as FYNNEI. The CDR3 consists of 15 residues. The CDR3 DNA reads as TGTGCCAGCAGTGAAGACAGAGATTCCTACAATGAGCAGTTCTTC. Its translation is CASSEDRDSYNEQFF.

In regard to this clone: Its ends do not fully match the called genes, so a read error is possible. The rearrangement uses TRBV7-7 and TRBJ2-3; the match to TRBD1 covers 8 bases. The CDR3 spans 15 residues. Germline CDR1 and CDR2: SSHAT and FNYEAQ (reference sequence). CDR3 sequence reads: CASSLTGAYTDTQYF. The CDR3, as DNA: TGTGCTAGCAGCCTGACAGGGGCCTACACAGATACGCAGTATTTT.

The chain carries TRBV28 and TRBJ2-1; D is possibly TRBD1 (7 bases). Germline-derived CDR1 and CDR2 are MDHEN and SYDVKM. Deletions cut 7 bases from V and 2 bases from J, with 15 bases between. The CDR3 has 15 amino acids. CDR3 region: CASNQGGLTYNEQFF. The DNA of the CDR3 is TGTGCCAGCAATCAGGGGGGATTAACCTACAATGAGCAGTTCTTC.

This clone occurred once. The genes are TRBV24-1 and TRBJ2-2, with a tentative D call TRBD1 (6 bases). Per the germline V gene, CDR1 is KGHDR and CDR2 is SFDVKD. The length of the CDR3 is 15 residues. V was pared by 4 bases and J by 7 bases, with 15 bases between. CDR3: CATSDLTGPGGELFF. Here the CDR3 DNA reads TGTGCCACCAGTGACTTGACAGGCCCGGGCGGGGAGCTGTTTTTT.

The rearrangement links TRBV14 to TRBJ2-2; D perhaps matches TRBD1 (6 bases). Trimming took 0 bases from V and 6 from J, leaving 17 bases between them. CDR1 is SGHDN, CDR2 FVKESK, per germline. The CDR3 totals 17 residues. CDR3 bases: TGTGCCAGCAGCCAAGATCCCTTCCGGACAGTGTCCGGGGAGCTGTTTTTT. Amino acids: CASSQDPFRTVSGELFF.

The genes are TRBV4-1 and TRBJ1-1, with D possibly TRBD1 on 5 matching bases. Germline CDR1 is MGHRA and CDR2 is YSYEKL. Trimming left V 1 base short and J 6 bases short, with 18 bases between. The length of the CDR3 is 16 residues. The CDR3: CASSQVGQGGTPEAFF. The CDR3 DNA sequence: TGCGCCAGCAGCCAAGTGGGCCAGGGTGGAACACCTGAAGCTTTCTTT.

In this sample, this clone turned up once. The chain links TRBV5-1 to TRBJ1-1; TRBD1 aligns across 7 bases. The germline V gene has CDR1 SGHRS and CDR2 YFSETQ. V trimming: 4 bases; J trimming: 3 bases; junction bases outside the gene matches: 6. CDR3 length: 14 amino acids. The DNA of the CDR3 is TGCGCCAGCAGCCGTACTCAGGGGGACACTGAAGCTTTCTTT. This gives the protein CASSRTQGDTEAFF.

The chain employs TRBV19 and TRBJ1-1; D gene unclear. This CDR3 contains 14 residues. The V and J ends lost 3 bases and 0 bases respectively, with 8 bases between them. The germline V gene encodes CDR1 LNHDA and CDR2 SQIVND (reference sequence). In DNA form, the CDR3 reads TGTGCCAGTAGTATGGGCAGATTGAACACTGAAGCTTTCTTT. This codes for CASSMGRLNTEAFF. Variable domain in full (rest from reference TRBV19 and TRBJ1-1): DGGITQSPKYLFRKEGQNVTLSCEQNLNHDAMYWYRQDPGQGLRLIYYSQIVNDFQKGDIAEGYSVSREKKESFPLTVTSAQKNPTAFYLCASSMGRLNTEAFFGQGTRLTVV.

The chain carries TRBV4-1 and TRBJ2-1, with 7 nucleotides matching TRBD2. The V segment lost 4 bases and the J segment 2 bases; nucleotides outside the gene matches: 8. Germline values: CDR1 MGHRA, CDR2 YSYEKL. CDR3 length equals 16 residues. The CDR3 DNA is TGCGCCAGCAGCCTGCCCCAAGCGGGACCCTACAATGAGCAGTTCTTC. Its protein product is CASSLPQAGPYNEQFF.

In its sample, this clone was seen a few times. V usage is TRBV5-1 and J usage is TRBJ2-7, with TRBD1 matching over 10 bases. V was pared by 4 bases and J by 6 bases, with 10 bases of the junction left unmatched. This CDR3 is 15 amino acids long. CDR1 is SGHRS, CDR2 YFSETQ, per germline. Written as DNA, the CDR3 is TGCGCCAGCAGCCAAGGTTCGACAGGGGGCTCCGAGCAGTACTTC. Its translation: CASSQGSTGGSEQYF.

V usage is TRBV6-5 and J usage is TRBJ2-7; 14 bases fit TRBD2. The CDR3 is 15 amino acids. CDR1 MNHEY and CDR2 SVGAGI come from the germline V gene. V dropped 6 bases and J dropped 4; count of bases not matched to a gene: 5. The CDR3 is CASRAGTSGSYEQYV. Written as DNA, the CDR3 is TGTGCCAGCAGAGCCGGGACTAGCGGGAGTTACGAGCAGTACGTC.

The chain joins TRBV19 to TRBJ2-2; 10 bases agree with TRBD2. CDR1 is LNHDA, CDR2 SQIVND, per germline (reference sequence). The length of the CDR3 is 12 residues. CDR3 nucleotides: TGTCTGGCTAGCGGGAGCACCGGGGAGCTGTTTTTT. It encodes CLASGSTGELFF.

J is TRBJ1-1 and V is TRBV6-5, with a weak D call TRBD1 (5 bases). The CDR3 runs 14 residues. The germline CDR1 and CDR2 sequences are MNHEY and SVGAGI. V was cut by 6 bases and J by 7 bases, with 18 bases left in between. The CDR3 DNA follows: TGTGCCAGCAGGGATGCAGGAGGGGTGGGTGAAGCTTTCTTT. The encoded protein is CASRDAGGVGEAFF.

Note on this clone: Other DNA sequences of this sample code for an identical CDR3. The V and J genes are TRBV3-1 (or the pseudogene TRBV3-2) and TRBJ2-5; maybe TRBD1 (6 bases). Trimming took off 4 bases at V and 2 bases at J, with 8 bases between the two ends. This CDR3 has 13 residues. Germline CDR1 and CDR2: LGHDT and YNNKEL (reference sequence). In nucleotides, the CDR3 is TGTGCCAGCAGCCCGGACAGTCAAGAGACCCAGTACTTC. This translates into CASSPDSQETQYF.

This clone was seen just once. The chain links TRBV13 to TRBJ1-1, with TRBD1 matching 7 bases. The CDR3 is made up of 15 amino acids. Germline V lookup: CDR1 PRHDT, CDR2 FYEKMQ (reference sequence). Trimming took 2 bases from V and 5 from J; bases not matched to a gene: 8. The CDR3 loop is CASSLIRQGRTEAFF. The CDR3 region has the DNA TGTGCCAGCAGCTTAATTCGACAGGGACGGACTGAAGCTTTCTTT. The complete variable domain, with remaining parts taken from reference TRBV13 and TRBJ1-1, reads AAGVIQSPRHLIKEKRETATLKCYPIPRHDTVYWYQQGPGQDPQFLISFYEKMQSDKGSIPDRFSAQQFSDYHSELNMSSLELGDSALYFCASSLIRQGRTEAFFGQGTRLTVV.

Only a few counts were recorded for this clone. The chain carries TRBV5-1 and TRBJ2-7, with 11 bases aligning to TRBD1. The germline gives CDR1 SGHRS, CDR2 YFSETQ. The CDR3 sequence is 15 residues long. Trimming cost V 6 bases and J 3 bases; bases outside gene matches: 8. CDR3 nucleotides: TGCGCCAGCAAATCTCCGGGACAGGGGGTCTACGAGCAGTACTTC. This codes for CASKSPGQGVYEQYF.

The chain joins TRBV27 to TRBJ2-4, with a possible D match to TRBD1 (6 bases). Germline CDR1 and CDR2: MNHEY and SMNVEV (reference sequence). Trimming stripped 2 bases from V and 6 bases from J, with 14 bases between. The CDR3 is 15 amino acids. The CDR3 loop is CASSLMAGDVNIQYF. Written as DNA, the CDR3 is TGTGCCAGCAGTTTAATGGCAGGGGACGTAAACATTCAGTACTTC.

This chain connects TRBV9 to TRBJ2-1; tentatively, D is TRBD2 (5 bases). The CDR3 covers 15 residues. Trimming removed 0 bases at V and 0 bases at J, with 7 bases between. Germline CDR1 is SGDLS and CDR2 is YYNGEE. In nucleotides, the CDR3 is TGTGCCAGCAGCGTAGCGGCGGGCTCCTACAATGAGCAGTTCTTC. This encodes CASSVAAGSYNEQFF.

J is TRBJ1-2 and V is TRBV24-1, with D hard to call. Looked up from germline, CDR1 is KGHDR and CDR2 is SFDVKD. The CDR3 runs 11 residues. The V end lost 9 bases, the J end lost 5 bases, and 9 bases lay between the germline ends. CDR3 nucleotide sequence: TGTGCCACCCAGGATATATATGGCTACACCTTC. Translating gives CATQDIYGYTF.

The chain combines TRBV4-2 with TRBJ1-2, with D tentatively TRBD1 (6 bases). V lost 1 base and J lost 4, with 16 bases in between. The CDR3 sequence is 16 residues long. The germline gives CDR1 LGHNA, CDR2 YNFKEQ. In DNA, the CDR3 is TGTGCCAGCAGCCAAGGAGGGTCAGGGGACCTCTATGGCTACACCTTC. It codes for CASSQGGSGDLYGYTF.

In regard to this clone: Distinct nucleotide sequences in the sample also encode this CDR3. This sequence joins TRBV12-3 or TRBV12-4 and TRBJ1-1, with D perhaps matching TRBD1 (5 bases). This CDR3 has 13 amino acids. Trimming took off 3 bases at V and 0 bases at J, with 5 bases between the two ends. CDR3 DNA sequence: TGTGCCAGCAGTTTCAGGGTGAACACTGAAGCTTTCTTT. Amino acids: CASSFRVNTEAFF.

This clone was counted a few times. The chain carries TRBV29-1 and TRBJ1-1; TRBD1 might be the D (6 bases). With 7 bases removed from V and 3 bases from J, the gap between germline ends came to 18 bases. CDR3 size: 14 residues. CDR1 SQVTM and CDR2 ANQGSEA come from the germline V gene. CDR3 coding DNA: TGCAGCGCTCGGGGGGGCAGGGCGTACACTGAAGCTTTCTTT. It specifies CSARGGRAYTEAFF.

The chain employs TRBV29-1 and TRBJ1-1, with TRBD1 as a possible D gene (6 bases). The CDR3 extends over 13 amino acids. Trimming removed 4 bases from V and 3 bases from J, with 12 bases in between. From germline, CDR1 is SQVTM and CDR2 ANQGSEA. The CDR3 DNA is TGCAGCGTTGTCGGGACAAGCGACACTGAAGCTTTCTTT. Translating gives CSVVGTSDTEAFF.

The gene calls are TRBV3-1 (or the pseudogene TRBV3-2) and TRBJ1-2, with a tentative D call TRBD1 (5 bases). Germline assignment: CDR1 LGHDT and CDR2 YNNKEL (reference sequence). Trimming shortened V by 3 bases and J by 4 bases, and 21 bases separated the two germline ends. This CDR3 spans 17 amino acids. CDR3 bases: TGTGCCAGCAGCCATACTGGGACTCCCTCCCCTGGCTATGGCTACACCTTC. This sequence encodes CASSHTGTPSPGYGYTF.

The V and J genes are TRBV7-3 and TRBJ2-7; 8 nucleotides agree with TRBD1. J was trimmed by 6 bases and V by 5 bases; bases with no gene match: 6. The CDR3 loop spans 13 amino acids. Germline V gives CDR1 SGHTA, CDR2 FQGTGA. DNA for the CDR3: TGTGCCAGCAGCCTAATCACAGGGGGCGAGCAGTACTTC. Protein product: CASSLITGGEQYF.

This chain links TRBV6-4 with TRBJ1-6, with TRBD1 matching over 7 bases. This CDR3 contains 14 residues. V was clipped by 3 bases and J by 4 bases; unmatched bases: 0. Germline V lookup: CDR1 MRHNA, CDR2 SNTAGT. The DNA for the CDR3 is TGTGCCAGCAGTGAGACAGGGTATAATTCACCCCTCCACTTT. This translates into CASSETGYNSPLHF.

The chain uses TRBV18 and TRBJ1-1; D unclear. The V gene lost 1 base and the J gene lost 0 bases, with 6 bases spanning the gap. This CDR3 spans 14 amino acids. Germline V gene sequence: CDR1 KGHSH, CDR2 LQKENI. In DNA, the CDR3 is TGTGCCAGCTCACCACAGCCTCTGAACACTGAAGCTTTCTTT. Encoded protein: CASSPQPLNTEAFF.

This clone has just one count. The rearrangement links TRBV28 to TRBJ2-3; TRBD1 is a possible D gene (6 bases). The CDR3 extends over 15 amino acids. The V gene's germline CDR1 is MDHEN and CDR2 SYDVKM. Trimming shortened V by 5 bases and J by 2 bases, and 14 bases separated the two germline ends. The CDR3 DNA reads TGTGCCAGCAGTCCGAGGACAGATTTCACAGATACGCAGTATTTT. It codes for CASSPRTDFTDTQYF.

The V and J genes are TRBV5-8 and TRBJ1-5; D ambiguous. The germline V gene encodes CDR1 SGHTS and CDR2 YDEGEE. Trimming pared 1 base from V and 0 bases from J, leaving 5 bases between. This CDR3 is built from 14 residues. In DNA, the CDR3 is TGTGCCAGCAGCTTGCTTTTTAGCAATCAGCCCCAGCATTTT. It specifies CASSLLFSNQPQHF.